This passage covers 8 T cell receptor beta chains from one sample sequenced in a study of CD8+ T cells in alopecia areata. Both peripheral blood and punch biopsies of lesional scalp skin were obtained from patients who had alopecia areata. RNA was isolated and reverse transcribed to cDNA, the sequencing template. TCRdb keeps only in-frame clones here, not all; method: immunoSEQ multiplex PCR. The sample shows around 12,000 clones, 60% of them seen only once. Sample: skin. These receptors came from a human donor with alopecia areata.

V is TRBV4-2 and J is TRBJ2-1, with D unclear. CDR1 and CDR2 (germline): LGHNA, YNFKEQ. V was trimmed by 1 base and J by 9 bases, leaving 10 bases between them. The CDR3 is 13 amino acids. Here the CDR3 DNA reads TGTGCCAGCAGCCAAGCTCCCCGCACTGAGCAGTTCTTC. Translation: CASSQAPRTEQFF.

The chain is built from TRBV7-2 and TRBJ2-5; possibly TRBD1 for D (6 bases). Trimming removed 3 bases at V and 2 bases at J, with 13 bases between. Per germline, CDR1 SGHTA and CDR2 FQGNSA. The CDR3 has 15 amino acids. The DNA of the CDR3 is TGTGCCAGCAGCTTGGGGTTGACAGGACAAGAGACCCAGTACTTC. It encodes CASSLGLTGQETQYF.

This clone was recorded once. The chain has TRBV4-2 and TRBJ2-5; TRBD2 matches at 9 bases. Looked up from germline, CDR1 is LGHNA and CDR2 is YNFKEQ. Unmatched junction bases numbered 4, after V lost 0 bases and J lost 2 bases. The CDR3 extends over 16 amino acids. CDR3 loop: CASSQEGSGSQETQYF. CDR3 DNA sequence: TGTGCCAGCAGCCAAGAGGGTAGCGGGAGTCAAGAGACCCAGTACTTC.

The gene calls are TRBV28 and TRBJ2-4, with D uncertain. The CDR3 has 14 residues. The germline V and J ends were trimmed by 6 bases and 0 bases, with 9 bases remaining between them. From germline, CDR1 is MDHEN and CDR2 SYDVKM. The CDR3: CASRTGVAKNIQYF. CDR3 nucleotide sequence: TGTGCCAGCAGAACCGGAGTAGCCAAAAACATTCAGTACTTC.

V and J are TRBV7-8 and TRBJ2-7, with D possibly TRBD2 on 5 matching bases. Trimming shortened V by 1 base and J by 3 bases, and 19 bases separated the two germline ends. CDR3 length: 17 residues. The germline V gene encodes CDR1 SGHVS and CDR2 FQNEAQ. The CDR3 spells CASSLVLYPSPLYEQYF. The CDR3, as DNA: TGTGCCAGCAGCTTAGTCTTGTACCCTAGCCCCCTCTACGAGCAGTACTTC.

This clone was observed a handful of times. The chain couples TRBV14 to TRBJ2-3; 8 nucleotides align to TRBD2. From germline, CDR1 is SGHDN and CDR2 FVKESK. V lost 5 bases to trimming and J lost 4 bases; unmatched junction nucleotides: 8. The CDR3 runs to 15 residues. DNA for the CDR3: TGTGCCAGCAGCGACGAGCGGGAGTTCGCAGATACGCAGTATTTT. This encodes CASSDEREFADTQYF.

The table lists this clone with a few counts. This sequence joins TRBV2 and TRBJ2-7; tentative D call: TRBD1 (5 bases). Looked up from germline, CDR1 is SNHLY and CDR2 is FYNNEI. The CDR3 is 12 amino acids. The ends were cut back, 5 bases at V and 4 bases at J, with 9 bases in the middle. CDR3 nucleotide sequence: TGTGCCAGCAGTCGGGCAGGGTACGAGCAGTACTTC. Protein: CASSRAGYEQYF.

The genes are TRBV5-4 and TRBJ2-1; D gene ambiguous. The CDR3 length is 15 residues. Trimming shortened V by 0 bases and J by 6 bases, and 13 bases separated the two germline ends. In germline, CDR1 is SGHNT, CDR2 YYREEE (reference sequence). CDR3 sequence: CASSLAYGRTNEQFF. The CDR3 nucleotides are TGTGCCAGCAGCTTGGCCTATGGCAGGACCAATGAGCAGTTCTTC.